The next 3 T cell receptor beta chains were all read from a single sample in a study of blood T cell repertoires in COVID-19. Generated by immunoSEQ multiplex PCR, the TCRdb table keeps only in-frame clones and is missing some. The sample shows under 350,000 clones, around 86% of them seen only once. Sequences were obtained from peripheral blood. The receptors originated from a young man with active or convalescent COVID-19.

The V and J genes are TRBV30 and TRBJ1-3; 7 bases agree with TRBD1. J was trimmed by 3 bases and V by 4 bases; bases with no gene match: 3. Germline loops: CDR1 GTSNPN, CDR2 SVGIG (reference sequence). The CDR3 contains 13 residues. The CDR3 region is CAWTTGVGNTIYF. CDR3 nucleotides: TGTGCCTGGACTACAGGGGTTGGAAACACCATATATTTT.

This chain connects TRBV3-1 (or the pseudogene TRBV3-2) to TRBJ2-5; D may be TRBD2 (5 bases). The CDR3 spans 14 residues. Trimming stripped 4 bases from V and 5 bases from J, with 14 bases between. Germline assignment: CDR1 LGHDT and CDR2 YNNKEL (reference sequence). In nucleotides, the CDR3 is TGTGCCAGCAGCCGAGGACTCCTTCCGGAGACCCAGTACTTC. Residues: CASSRGLLPETQYF.

This clone is a singleton in its sample. The chain is built from TRBV7-9 and TRBJ2-1, with 7 bases that match TRBD2. Trimming took 3 bases from V and 4 from J; bases not matched to a gene: 12. This CDR3 region has 17 residues. Germline loops: CDR1 SEHNR, CDR2 FQNEAQ (reference sequence). This chain's CDR3 is CASSFRLALPNYNEQFF. The CDR3 DNA follows: TGTGCCAGCAGCTTCCGACTAGCCTTACCGAATTACAATGAGCAGTTCTTC.